The clone carrying this T cell receptor beta chain occurred a few times. The record originates from a study of blood T cell repertoires in COVID-19. Germline loops: CDR1 ENHRY, CDR2 SYGVKD. The germline V and J ends were trimmed by 5 bases and 0 bases, with 10 bases remaining between them. This CDR3 has 15 residues. Per the original methods: Amplification of reference gene primers provided the estimated nucleated cell counts. Profiling relied on immunoSEQ multiplex PCR, and the TCRdb table lists in-frame clones only, not all of them. V, J and clone size are those of that table, while D and trimming were read from the DNA. Among hundreds of thousands of clones, roughly 87% were seen once, and the ten largest hold approximately 8.5%.

The sample taken for sequencing was peripheral blood. The chain carries TRBV10-3 and TRBJ2-2; tentatively, D is TRBD1 (6 bases). This TCR was recovered from a man aged 18 to 29 with active or convalescent COVID-19. The DNA of the CDR3 is TGTGCCATCAGTACCGGGACACCGAACACCGGGGAGCTGTTTTTT. Translated: CAISTGTPNTGELFF.